Below are 14 T cell receptor beta chains sequenced from a single sample in a study of control samples from healthy donors and cancer patients. TCRdb's table, derived via immunoSEQ multiplex PCR, lists solely in-frame clones and lacks some. The sample contains about 120,000 clones, more than 80% of which appear only once. The sequencing sample was made of PBMCs. The receptor source for this set is a woman aged 50 to 60 with colorectal cancer.

The chain uses TRBV5-5 and TRBJ2-1; 8 positions agree with TRBD2. V lost 0 bases, J lost 6 bases, and 8 bases stayed unmatched. Looked up from germline, CDR1 is SGHKS and CDR2 is YYEKEE (reference sequence). CDR3 size: 16 residues. The CDR3 nucleotides are TGTGCCAGCAGCTTGGACACCGGGACTAGTCTCAATGAGCAGTTCTTC. Its protein is CASSLDTGTSLNEQFF.

This clone was recorded a few times. The genes are TRBV28 and TRBJ2-1; D ambiguous. The CDR3 has 13 residues. The V gene lost 8 bases and the J gene lost 3 bases, with 11 bases spanning the gap. Germline lookup yields CDR1 MDHEN and CDR2 SYDVKM. CDR3 sequence reads: CASRATNYNEQFF. CDR3 DNA sequence: TGTGCCAGCCGGGCCACCAACTACAATGAGCAGTTCTTC.

The rearrangement uses TRBV24-1 and TRBJ2-2; D gene ambiguous. The CDR3 runs 16 residues. Germline loops: CDR1 KGHDR, CDR2 SFDVKD. The V gene lost 1 base and the J gene lost 3 bases, with 11 bases spanning the gap. As DNA, the CDR3 is TGTGCCACCAGTGATTTCCGGGCAGCTTACACCGGGGAGCTGTTTTTT. Protein product: CATSDFRAAYTGELFF.

This clone was seen just once. Other DNA sequences in the same sample also yield this CDR3. In DNA form, the CDR3 reads TGCGCCAGCAGCTTTGGGCTAGCGGGGGGTCTCGGGGATACGCAGTATTTT. This encodes CASSFGLAGGLGDTQYF. The J gene is TRBJ2-3, the V gene TRBV5-1; 11 bases are a match to TRBD2. The trim removed 2 bases at V and 6 bases at J, leaving 11 bases unmatched. The CDR3 is 17 amino acids. Germline-derived CDR1 and CDR2 are SGHRS and YFSETQ.

The V and J genes are TRBV24-1 and TRBJ2-1; TRBD1 or TRBD2 may be the D gene (6 bases each). CDR1 and CDR2 (germline): KGHDR, SFDVKD. Between the trimmed V and J ends, which lost 4 bases and 0 bases, there was a span of 18 bases. This CDR3 is built from 18 residues. As DNA, the CDR3 is TGTGCCACCAGTGACCCCGAGGGGGGAAGATCCTCCTACAATGAGCAGTTCTTC. Encoded protein: CATSDPEGGRSSYNEQFF.

The V and J genes are TRBV28 and TRBJ1-4; no clear D gene. The V gene's germline CDR1 is MDHEN and CDR2 SYDVKM. The CDR3 is made up of 11 amino acids. V lost 7 bases and J lost 6, with 6 bases in between. The CDR3 coding sequence is TGTGCCAGCACCTCCGATGAAAAACTGTTTTTT. It codes for CASTSDEKLFF.

This rearrangement joins TRBV5-4 to TRBJ1-4; 9 positions match TRBD1. Looked up from germline, CDR1 is SGHNT and CDR2 is YYREEE (reference sequence). V was pared by 4 bases and J by 6 bases, with 1 base of the junction left unmatched. CDR3 length: 13 residues. CDR3 DNA: TGTGCCAGCAGCCGGGACAGGGATGAAAAACTGTTTTTT. This encodes CASSRDRDEKLFF.

This clone was seen only a few times. This chain connects TRBV13 to TRBJ2-7; TRBD2 is a possible D gene (6 bases). Germline lookup yields CDR1 PRHDT and CDR2 FYEKMQ (reference sequence). This CDR3 has 15 amino acids. Trimming took off 5 bases at V and 2 bases at J, with 16 bases between the two ends. DNA of the CDR3: TGTGCCAGCAGCACCACGGGACTGGAAGCCTACGAGCAGTACTTC. Amino acids: CASSTTGLEAYEQYF. Together with reference TRBV13 and TRBJ2-7, the CDR3 gives the full variable domain: AAGVIQSPRHLIKEKRETATLKCYPIPRHDTVYWYQQGPGQDPQFLISFYEKMQSDKGSIPDRFSAQQFSDYHSELNMSSLELGDSALYFCASSTTGLEAYEQYFGPGTRLTVT.

The chain is built from TRBV5-5 and TRBJ1-1, with D tentatively TRBD1 (5 bases). Germline V gene lookup returns CDR1 SGHKS and CDR2 YYEKEE (reference sequence). The V end was cut by 0 bases, the J end by 5 bases, with 17 bases between. The CDR3 is 16 residues long. The CDR3 DNA reads TGTGCCAGCAGCTTGGTCCCCCCAGGGCCAAGGACTGAAGCTTTCTTT. As protein: CASSLVPPGPRTEAFF.

Details on this clone: Additional DNA sequences in this sample encode the identical CDR3. The V and J genes are TRBV5-1 and TRBJ2-3, with 12 bases identical to TRBD2. CDR1 is SGHRS and CDR2 is YFSETQ in the germline V gene. Trimming cost V 0 bases and J 1 base; bases outside gene matches: 0. The CDR3 has 16 amino acids. CDR3 DNA: TGCGCCAGCAGCTTGGGGACTAGCGGGGGCACAGATACGCAGTATTTT. Translating it yields CASSLGTSGGTDTQYF.

The rearrangement uses TRBV7-9 and TRBJ1-1; D is ambiguous. Germline V gene lookup returns CDR1 SEHNR and CDR2 FQNEAQ (reference sequence). The V end lost 6 bases, the J end lost 3 bases, and 14 bases lay between the germline ends. The CDR3 loop spans 14 amino acids. CDR3 sequence reads: CASRPDGEDTEAFF. The CDR3 DNA follows: TGTGCCAGCAGACCAGACGGCGAGGACACTGAAGCTTTCTTT.

The rearrangement uses TRBV18 and TRBJ2-1, with 7 bases aligning to TRBD1. This CDR3 spans 15 amino acids. The germline V gene encodes CDR1 KGHSH and CDR2 LQKENI. Trimming took 1 base from V and 7 from J; bases not matched to a gene: 7. The CDR3 DNA is TGTGCCAGCTCACCACAGGGGGCGATTAGAAATGAGCAGTTCTTC. Translation: CASSPQGAIRNEQFF.

V and J are TRBV11-3 and TRBJ2-1; D gene ambiguous. This CDR3 has 14 amino acids. Germline V lookup: CDR1 SGHNT, CDR2 YENEEA. Deletions cut 1 base from V and 4 bases from J, with 8 bases between. The CDR3 DNA is TGTGCCAGCAGCTTAGGTCCCGTTTACAATGAGCAGTTCTTC. This gives the protein CASSLGPVYNEQFF.

V usage is TRBV18 and J usage is TRBJ1-1; D is undetermined. The germline CDR1 and CDR2 sequences are KGHSH and LQKENI. Deletions cut 3 bases from V and 3 bases from J, with 8 bases between. The CDR3 has 13 amino acids. The CDR3 sequence: CASSPEKDTEAFF. CDR3 sequence (DNA): TGTGCCAGCTCACCTGAGAAGGACACTGAAGCTTTCTTT.